The rows below give T cell receptor beta chains drawn from one sample of a study of T cell responses to AZD1222 COVID-19 vaccine. Here immunoSEQ multiplex PCR was the method, and the copy in TCRdb shows in-frame clones only, minus some. The sample has around 130,000 clones, roughly nine tenths seen once. The sample in question was peripheral blood, obtained 28 days after the second AZD1222 dose. Receptor source: an adult who received the AZD1222 COVID-19 vaccine. Each CDR3 is given with its conserved first and last residue.

J | V | CDR3
TRBJ1-4 | TRBV4-1 | CASSQEGGQDRPLFF
TRBJ1-3 | TRBV5-5 | CASSHRRDTSGNTIYF
TRBJ1-5 | TRBV4-1 | CASSPTFRDNQPQHF
TRBJ2-5 | TRBV7-3 | CASSLAGAMETQYF
TRBJ2-1 | TRBV7-2 | CASSLTSGGYNEQFF
TRBJ1-1 | TRBV9 | CASSVADYTEAFF
TRBJ2-3 | TRBV6-5 | CASSTQEADTQYF
TRBJ1-2 | TRBV18 | CASSPSYSRRGYTF
TRBJ2-1 | TRBV5-8 | CASSLRTGLFYNEQFF
TRBJ2-1 | TRBV6-6 | CASSSPQGSSYNEQFF
TRBJ2-3 | TRBV27 | CASRGGAYSTDTQYF
TRBJ1-2 | TRBV2 | CVTSSQAEGYTF
TRBJ1-2 | TRBV6-5 | CASSYLRGTGEYGYTF
TRBJ1-3 | TRBV7-9 | CASTRVFSGNTIYF
TRBJ2-1 | TRBV5-1 | CASSLDGTSGNNEQFF
TRBJ2-2 | TRBV6-6 | CASISGGTGELFF
TRBJ1-1 | TRBV18 | CASSPPGGFMNTEAFF
TRBJ2-1 | TRBV4-2 | CASSPLAGDHNEQFF
TRBJ1-5 | TRBV19 | CASSTDRETQPQHF
TRBJ1-1 | TRBV4-3 | CASSLRQGSSEAFF
TRBJ1-2 | TRBV27 | CASSLLDSNYGYTF
TRBJ1-2 | TRBV30 | CARSTGYLYGYTF
TRBJ2-7 | TRBV5-1 | CASSLQTPGEQYF
TRBJ2-6 | TRBV7-3 | CASSLNTFSGANVLTF
TRBJ2-5 | TRBV5-1 | CASSLFGQNQETQYF
TRBJ1-2 | TRBV4-2 | CASSQDTGGYGYTF
TRBJ1-5 | TRBV10-2 | CASREQHDQPQHF
TRBJ1-5 | TRBV30 | CAWSGSQGHQPQHF
TRBJ2-3 | TRBV3-1/TRBV3-2 | CASSQRQGTTDTQYF